These 9 T cell receptor beta chains originate from one sample sequenced in a study of T cell repertoires in cytomegalovirus infection. TCRdb redid the calling of the reads with MiXCR, one entry per CDR3 protein. Of about 300,000 distinct CDR3 sequences listed, around 25% were seen once; the top ten hold approximately 15%. The sequenced material came from PBMCs. Every receptor here comes from a human donor in good health (CMV status not recorded). Some clones in this sample may be carry-over from other donors' samples.

The CDR3 DNA is TGTGCCAGCACGGGGGGGCAATGGTACAATGAGCAGTTCTTC. Residues: CASTGGQWYNEQFF. This chain links TRBV6-1 with TRBJ2-1, with 8 bases matching TRBD2. This CDR3 has 14 residues. The V gene's germline CDR1 is MNHNS and CDR2 SASEGT. With V trimmed by 7 bases and J by 4 bases, 6 bases remained unmatched.

V and J are TRBV9 and TRBJ1-5; D is ambiguous. Germline values: CDR1 SGDLS, CDR2 YYNGEE. V shed 2 bases and J shed 0 bases, with 9 bases lying between them. The CDR3 totals 15 residues. The CDR3 region is CASSVEGNSNQPQHF. DNA of the CDR3: TGTGCCAGCAGCGTTGAGGGCAATAGCAATCAGCCCCAGCATTTT. The variable domain in full, completed from reference TRBV9 and TRBJ1-5, reads DSGVTQTPKHLITATGQRVTLRCSPRSGDLSVYWYQQSLDQGLQFLIQYYNGEERAKGNILERFSAQQFPDLHSELNLSSLELGDSALYFCASSVEGNSNQPQHFGDGTRLSIL.

This clonotype was observed many times. The V and J genes are TRBV7-2 and TRBJ2-1; D not resolved. CDR3 length: 13 residues. V lost 2 bases and J 10 bases, leaving 12 bases between the germline ends. CDR1 is SGHTA and CDR2 is FQGNSA in the germline V gene. CDR3 amino acids: CASSLTWGYEQFF. For the CDR3, the DNA is TGTGCCAGCAGCTTAACGTGGGGATACGAGCAGTTCTTC.

This clonotype was found a few times. V is TRBV6-2 or TRBV6-3 and J is TRBJ2-3; unclear D gene. Trimming took 6 bases from V and 4 from J, leaving 14 bases between them. Germline V CDR1 and CDR2: MNHEY, SVGEGT. There are 14 residues in the CDR3. The CDR3: CASRTLGNPDTQYF. Written as DNA, the CDR3 is TGTGCCAGCAGGACGCTGGGGAATCCAGATACGCAGTATTTT.

This clonotype was detected a few times. This chain links TRBV2 with TRBJ2-1; 9 bases match TRBD1. The CDR3 covers 13 residues. Trimming at V came to 6 bases and at J to 9 bases, leaving 6 bases not matched to a gene. Germline V gene data show CDR1 as SNHLY and CDR2 as FYNNEI. The CDR3 protein is CASSNRGRSEQFF. The CDR3 DNA reads as TGTGCCAGCAGCAACAGGGGGCGGAGTGAGCAGTTCTTC.

The chain's CDR3 is CASILRGGSNQPQHF. DNA for the CDR3: TGTGCCAGTATTCTTAGGGGTGGGAGCAATCAGCCCCAGCATTTT. The chain recombines TRBV19 with TRBJ1-5, with D perhaps TRBD1 (5 bases). Per the germline V gene, CDR1 is LNHDA and CDR2 is SQIVND (reference sequence). This CDR3 comprises 15 residues. V gave up 7 bases and J gave up 1 base, with 14 bases separating them.

The gene calls are TRBV2 and TRBJ2-7; TRBD1 or TRBD2 may be the D gene (5 bases each). CDR3 length: 11 residues. Trimming left V 7 bases short and J 6 bases short, with 10 bases between. Germline V CDR1 and CDR2: SNHLY, FYNNEI. CDR3 DNA sequence: TGTGCCAGCACCGAGGGGTTCGAGCAGTACTTC. Translation: CASTEGFEQYF.

This clonotype has at least ten counts. J is TRBJ2-7 and V is TRBV7-2, with D possibly TRBD1 on 6 matching bases. Between the trimmed V and J ends, which lost 1 base and 2 bases, there was a span of 24 bases. Per germline, CDR1 SGHTA and CDR2 FQGNSA. This CDR3 has 19 amino acids. The CDR3 DNA sequence: TGTGCCAGCAGCTTAGGCCGCCAGGGGTTGGCAGCCAATACCTACGAGCAGTACTTC. Protein sequence: CASSLGRQGLAANTYEQYF.

This chain connects TRBV20-1 to TRBJ2-7, with D uncertain. Germline V CDR1 and CDR2: DFQATT, SNEGSKA (reference sequence). This CDR3 is 13 amino acids long. The V gene lost 5 bases and the J gene lost 4 bases, with 15 bases spanning the gap. The CDR3 nucleotides read TGCAGTGCTGAACAAACGGAACCTTACGAGCAGTACTTC. Its protein is CSAEQTEPYEQYF.